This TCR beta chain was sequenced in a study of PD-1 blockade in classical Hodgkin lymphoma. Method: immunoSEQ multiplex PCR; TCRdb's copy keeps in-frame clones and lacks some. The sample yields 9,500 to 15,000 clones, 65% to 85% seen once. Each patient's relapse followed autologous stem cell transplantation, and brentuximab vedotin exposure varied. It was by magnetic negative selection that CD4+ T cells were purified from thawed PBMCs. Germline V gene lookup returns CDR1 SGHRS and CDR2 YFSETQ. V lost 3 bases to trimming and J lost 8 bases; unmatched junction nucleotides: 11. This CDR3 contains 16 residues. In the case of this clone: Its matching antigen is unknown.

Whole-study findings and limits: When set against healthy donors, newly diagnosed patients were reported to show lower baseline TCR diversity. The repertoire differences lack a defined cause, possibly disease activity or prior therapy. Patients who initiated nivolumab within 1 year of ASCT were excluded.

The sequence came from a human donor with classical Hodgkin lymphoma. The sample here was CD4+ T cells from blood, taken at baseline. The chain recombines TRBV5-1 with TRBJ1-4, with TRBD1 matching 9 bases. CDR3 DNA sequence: TGCGCCAGCAGCTGGACCCCGGGACAGGGTATAGAAAAACTGTTTTTT. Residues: CASSWTPGQGIEKLFF. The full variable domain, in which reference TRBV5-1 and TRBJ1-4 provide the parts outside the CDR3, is KAGVTQTPRYLIKTRGQQVTLSCSPISGHRSVSWYQQTPGQGLQFLFEYFSETQRNKGNFPGRFSGRQFSNSRSEMNVSTLELGDSALYLCASSWTPGQGIEKLFFGSGTQLSVL.